At least ten counts were recorded for the clone carrying this TCR beta chain. Its cognate antigen is unknown. The data derive from a study of naive and memory T cell subsets. Both TRBC1 and TRBC2 were covered by a beta constant-region primer of two equimolar oligonucleotides. Nested alpha and beta constant-region primers with the SP2 primer drove four PCR rounds on ligated cDNA. TCRdb used MiXCR to reprocess the UMI-ligation and nested PCR reads, holding one entry per CDR3 protein. This table holds over 100,000 distinct CDR3 sequences, 35% to 45% found once. CD4+ T cell IFNgamma after overnight CMV lysate exposure gave donor CMV status. Cells stained for CD3, CD4, CD8, CD45RA and CD27 were sorted into four subsets. Regarding the study as a whole: Between naive and memory subsets, TCR abundance power law exponents differed. In naive cells, over 90% of TCR sequences were seen only once.

The TCR comes from a human donor in good health. The sample taken for sequencing was central memory CD4+ T cells from blood.

CDR3 nucleotide sequence: TGCAGCGTTGTTTCCGCAGGGGGTATTTTCAATGAGCAGTTCTTC. Translating gives CSVVSAGGIFNEQFF. The chain has TRBV29-1 and TRBJ2-1, with TRBD1 matching over 7 bases. The CDR3 contains 15 residues. Losses at the gene ends were 4 bases for V and 6 bases for J; bases not matched to a gene: 12. Germline assignment: CDR1 SQVTM and CDR2 ANQGSEA.